The 5 T cell receptor beta chains below were found in one sample sequenced in a study of T cell repertoires in ileal Crohn's disease (dated by TCRdb to between 2018 and 2020). Preparation of the library involved the immunoSEQ multiplex PCR assay. In TCRdb, the immuneACCESS table is reduced to in-frame sequences with V and J assigned. These tables do not hold every clone; where another copy was compared, an unresolved V gene accounts for under half, and the others remain unexplained. This sample has approximately 2,200 clones in its table, and more than 80% of those were observed once. Approximately 11% of the sample is held by the ten biggest clonotypes. What this sample's time point label stands for: neoterminal ileum biopsy at postoperative endoscopy, about 6 months after surgery. The specimen sequenced was ileal tissue. Receptors originate from an adult with Crohn's disease.

V usage is TRBV5-4 and J usage is TRBJ1-1, with TRBD1 as a possible D gene (5 bases). Germline lookup yields CDR1 SGHNT and CDR2 YYREEE (reference sequence). Trimming took 5 bases from V and 8 from J, leaving 22 bases between them. The CDR3 contains 15 residues. In DNA form, the CDR3 reads TGTGCCAGCAGGGCCAAGGGTGAGAGGGACTTCGAAGCTTTCTTT. Translation: CASRAKGERDFEAFF.

V and J are TRBV5-1 and TRBJ1-4, with D unclear. Between the trimmed V and J ends, which lost 0 bases and 0 bases, there was a span of 3 bases. This CDR3 has 14 residues. The germline gives CDR1 SGHRS, CDR2 YFSETQ. The chain's CDR3 is CASSLDSTNEKLFF. The CDR3 DNA reads TGCGCCAGCAGCTTGGACTCAACTAATGAAAAACTGTTTTTT.

This clone was counted a single time. The chain carries TRBV19 and TRBJ2-3; TRBD2 is a possible D gene (6 bases). V lost 3 bases to trimming and J lost 0 bases, with 13 bases between them. The CDR3 consists of 16 residues. Germline CDR1 LNHDA, CDR2 SQIVND (reference sequence). CDR3 loop: CASSMDGSGSTDTQYF. DNA for the CDR3: TGTGCCAGTAGTATGGACGGAAGCGGGAGCACAGATACGCAGTATTTT.

This clone was recorded a few times. V is TRBV5-4 and J is TRBJ2-1; weak D call: TRBD2 (6 bases). The CDR3 runs 16 residues. Germline V CDR1 and CDR2: SGHNT, YYREEE (reference sequence). The germline V and J ends were trimmed by 1 base and 5 bases, with 16 bases remaining between them. The DNA of the CDR3 is TGTGCCAGCAGCTTGCCACCGGGGGTTTCTGACAATGAGCAGTTCTTC. Encoded protein: CASSLPPGVSDNEQFF.

This clone was observed once. V and J are TRBV2 and TRBJ2-1; D tentatively fits TRBD1 or TRBD2 (5 bases each). CDR1 is SNHLY and CDR2 is FYNNEI in the germline V gene. The V end lost 2 bases, the J end lost 5 bases, and 13 bases lay between the germline ends. CDR3 length equals 15 residues. CDR3 nucleotides: TGTGCCAGCAGTGAAATTTGGGGGTCCCACAATGAGCAGTTCTTC. Its protein product is CASSEIWGSHNEQFF.